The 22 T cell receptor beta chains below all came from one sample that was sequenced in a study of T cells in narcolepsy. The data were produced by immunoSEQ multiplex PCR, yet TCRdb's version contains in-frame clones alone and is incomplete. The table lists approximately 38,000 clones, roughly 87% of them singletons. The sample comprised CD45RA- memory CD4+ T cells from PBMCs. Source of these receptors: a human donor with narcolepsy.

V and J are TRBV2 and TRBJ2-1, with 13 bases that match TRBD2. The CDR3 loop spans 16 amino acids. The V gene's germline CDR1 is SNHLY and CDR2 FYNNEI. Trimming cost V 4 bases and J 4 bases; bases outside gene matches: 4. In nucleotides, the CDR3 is TGTGCCAGCAGTGCCCGACTAGCGGGAGGTTACAATGAGCAGTTCTTC. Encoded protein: CASSARLAGGYNEQFF.

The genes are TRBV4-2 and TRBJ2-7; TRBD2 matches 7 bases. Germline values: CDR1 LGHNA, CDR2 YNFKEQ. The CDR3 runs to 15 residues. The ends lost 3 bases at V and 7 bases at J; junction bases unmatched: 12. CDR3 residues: CASSHDPGLDTEQYF. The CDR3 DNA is TGTGCCAGCAGCCACGACCCTGGACTAGACACAGAGCAGTACTTC.

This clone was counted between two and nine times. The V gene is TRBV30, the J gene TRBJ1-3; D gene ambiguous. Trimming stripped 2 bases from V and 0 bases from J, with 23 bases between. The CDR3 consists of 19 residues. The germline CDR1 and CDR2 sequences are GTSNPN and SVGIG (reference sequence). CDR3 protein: CAWSRRGRFSALSGNTIYF. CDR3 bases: TGTGCCTGGAGTAGGAGAGGAAGGTTTTCCGCCCTCTCTGGAAACACCATATATTTT.

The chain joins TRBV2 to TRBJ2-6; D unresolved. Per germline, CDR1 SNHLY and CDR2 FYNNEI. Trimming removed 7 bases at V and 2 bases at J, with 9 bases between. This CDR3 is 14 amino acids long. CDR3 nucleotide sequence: TGTGCCAGCAAAGGCTCTGCTGGGGCCAACGTCCTGACTTTC. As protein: CASKGSAGANVLTF.

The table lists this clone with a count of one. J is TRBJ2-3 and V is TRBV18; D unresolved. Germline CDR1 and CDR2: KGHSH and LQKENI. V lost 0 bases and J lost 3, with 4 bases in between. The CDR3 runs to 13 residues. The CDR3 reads CASSPPVTDTQYF. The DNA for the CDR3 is TGTGCCAGCTCACCACCGGTAACAGATACGCAGTATTTT.

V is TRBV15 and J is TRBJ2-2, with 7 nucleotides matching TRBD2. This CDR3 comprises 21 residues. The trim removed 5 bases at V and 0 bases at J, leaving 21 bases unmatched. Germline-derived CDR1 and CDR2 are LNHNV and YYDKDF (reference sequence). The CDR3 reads CATSLSSRAGPWVPNTGELFF. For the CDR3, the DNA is TGTGCCACCAGCCTCTCATCCCGAGCGGGACCCTGGGTTCCGAACACCGGGGAGCTGTTTTTT.

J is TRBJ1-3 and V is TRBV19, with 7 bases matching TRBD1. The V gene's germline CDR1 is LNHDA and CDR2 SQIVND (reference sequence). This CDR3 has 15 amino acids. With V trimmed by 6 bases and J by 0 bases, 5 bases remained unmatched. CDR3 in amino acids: CASSQTGSSGNTIYF. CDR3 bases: TGTGCCAGTAGCCAGACAGGGAGCTCTGGAAACACCATATATTTT.

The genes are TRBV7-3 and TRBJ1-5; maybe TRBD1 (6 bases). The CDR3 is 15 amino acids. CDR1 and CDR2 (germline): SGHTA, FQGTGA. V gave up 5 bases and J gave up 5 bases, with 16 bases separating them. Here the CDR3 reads CASSPLGRGDQPQHF. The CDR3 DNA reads TGTGCCAGCAGCCCTCTGGGGAGGGGGGATCAGCCCCAGCATTTT.

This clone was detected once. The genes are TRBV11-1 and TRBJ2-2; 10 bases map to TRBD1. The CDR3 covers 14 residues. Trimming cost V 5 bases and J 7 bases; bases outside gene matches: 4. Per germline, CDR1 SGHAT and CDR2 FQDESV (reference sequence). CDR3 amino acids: CASSADRGDGELFF. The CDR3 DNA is TGTGCCAGCAGCGCGGACAGGGGGGACGGGGAGCTGTTTTTT.

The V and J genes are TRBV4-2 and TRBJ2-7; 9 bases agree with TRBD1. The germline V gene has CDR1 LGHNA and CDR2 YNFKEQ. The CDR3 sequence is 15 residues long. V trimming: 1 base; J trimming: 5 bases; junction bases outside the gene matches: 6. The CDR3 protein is CASSQVGQGYNEQYF. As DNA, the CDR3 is TGTGCCAGCAGCCAAGTTGGACAGGGGTATAACGAGCAGTACTTC.

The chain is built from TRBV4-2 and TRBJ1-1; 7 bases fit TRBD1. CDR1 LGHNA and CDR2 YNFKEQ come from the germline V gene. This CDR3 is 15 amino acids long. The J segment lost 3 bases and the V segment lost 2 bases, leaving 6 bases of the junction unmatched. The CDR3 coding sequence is TGTGCCAGCAGCCAAAAGGGGGCGGTGGACACTGAAGCTTTCTTT. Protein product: CASSQKGAVDTEAFF.

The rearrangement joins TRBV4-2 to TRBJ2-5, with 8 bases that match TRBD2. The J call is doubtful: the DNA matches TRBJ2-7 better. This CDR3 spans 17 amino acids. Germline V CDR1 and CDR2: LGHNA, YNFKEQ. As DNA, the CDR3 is TGTGCCAGCAGCCAAGAAAGAGCGGGAGTTGCTTACTACGAGCAGTACTTC. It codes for CASSQERAGVAYYEQYF.

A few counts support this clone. The CDR3 nucleotides are TGCGCCAGCAGCTCGGGACAGGGTGGCGAGCAGTACTTC. It codes for CASSSGQGGEQYF. This sequence joins TRBV5-1 and TRBJ2-7; the match to TRBD1 covers 9 bases. Germline CDR1 is SGHRS and CDR2 is YFSETQ. The CDR3 covers 13 residues. V shed 3 bases, J shed 6 bases, and the junction held 4 bases outside the gene matches.

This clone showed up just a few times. The CDR3 bases are TGTGCCAGCAGTAGTACCCGGGGGACCCAGTACTTC. Protein product: CASSSTRGTQYF. The chain combines TRBV2 with TRBJ2-5; possible D gene TRBD2, 5 bases. The germline V gene has CDR1 SNHLY and CDR2 FYNNEI. V was shortened by 5 bases and J by 7 bases, with 11 bases between the two germline ends. This CDR3 has 12 residues.

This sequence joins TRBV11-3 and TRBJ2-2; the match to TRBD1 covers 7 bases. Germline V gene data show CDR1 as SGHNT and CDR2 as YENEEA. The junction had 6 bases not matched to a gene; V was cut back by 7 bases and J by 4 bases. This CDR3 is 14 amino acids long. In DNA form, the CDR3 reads TGTGCCAGCACAGGGGGATTCGGCACCGGGGAGCTGTTTTTT. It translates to CASTGGFGTGELFF. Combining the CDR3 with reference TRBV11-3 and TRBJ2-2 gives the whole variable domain EAGVVQSPRYKIIEKKQPVAFWCNPISGHNTLYWYLQNLGQGPELLIRYENEEAVDDSQLPKDRFSAERLKGVDSTLKIQPAELGDSAVYLCASTGGFGTGELFFGEGSRLTVL.

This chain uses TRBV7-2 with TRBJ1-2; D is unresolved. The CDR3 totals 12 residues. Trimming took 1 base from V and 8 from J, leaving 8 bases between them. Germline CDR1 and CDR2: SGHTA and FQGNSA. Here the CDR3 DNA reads TGTGCCAGCAGCTTAGGGGTTCGGGGCTACACCTTC. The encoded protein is CASSLGVRGYTF.

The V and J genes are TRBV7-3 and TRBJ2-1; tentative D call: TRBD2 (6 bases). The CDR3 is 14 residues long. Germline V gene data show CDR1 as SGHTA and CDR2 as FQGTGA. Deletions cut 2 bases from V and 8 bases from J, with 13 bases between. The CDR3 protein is CASSLGGGMYEQFF. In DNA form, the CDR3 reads TGTGCCAGCAGCTTAGGTGGCGGGATGTATGAGCAGTTCTTC.

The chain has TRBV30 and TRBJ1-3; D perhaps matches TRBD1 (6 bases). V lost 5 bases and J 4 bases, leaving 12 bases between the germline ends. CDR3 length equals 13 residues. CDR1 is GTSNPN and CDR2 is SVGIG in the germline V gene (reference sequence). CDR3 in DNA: TGTGCCTGGGGTACAGGGTTAGGAAACACCATATATTTT. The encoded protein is CAWGTGLGNTIYF.

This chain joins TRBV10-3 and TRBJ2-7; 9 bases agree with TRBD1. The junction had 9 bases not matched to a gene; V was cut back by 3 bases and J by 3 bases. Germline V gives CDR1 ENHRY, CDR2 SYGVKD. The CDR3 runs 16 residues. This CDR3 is CAISDPDGTGHYEQYF. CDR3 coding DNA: TGTGCCATCAGTGACCCCGACGGGACAGGGCACTACGAGCAGTACTTC.

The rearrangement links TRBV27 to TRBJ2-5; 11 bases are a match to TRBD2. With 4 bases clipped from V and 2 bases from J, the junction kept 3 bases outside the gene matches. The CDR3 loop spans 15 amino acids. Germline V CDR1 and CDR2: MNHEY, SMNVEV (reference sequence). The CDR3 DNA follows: TGTGCCAGCAGTTCGTGGACTAGCGGGCAAGAGACCCAGTACTTC. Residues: CASSSWTSGQETQYF.

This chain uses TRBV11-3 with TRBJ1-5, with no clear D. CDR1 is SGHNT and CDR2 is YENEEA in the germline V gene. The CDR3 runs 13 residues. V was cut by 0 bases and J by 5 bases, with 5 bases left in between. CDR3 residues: CASSLDLDQPQHF. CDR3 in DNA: TGTGCCAGCAGCTTAGACCTGGATCAGCCCCAGCATTTT.

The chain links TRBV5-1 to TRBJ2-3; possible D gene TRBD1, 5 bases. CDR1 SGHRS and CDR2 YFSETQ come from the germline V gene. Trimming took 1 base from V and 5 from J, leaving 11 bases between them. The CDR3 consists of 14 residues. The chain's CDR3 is CASSLFQGQDTQYF. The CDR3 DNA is TGCGCCAGCAGCTTGTTCCAGGGTCAAGATACGCAGTATTTT.